This T cell receptor (beta chain) was recorded in a study of T-cell reconstitution after alpha-beta-depleted transplantation in children. For TCRbeta, the library was prepared with unique molecular identifiers. A single record per CDR3 protein comes from TCRdb applying MiXCR to the PCR reads. Of hundreds of thousands of distinct CDR3 sequences listed, around 17% are singletons. The germline V and J ends were trimmed by 3 bases and 0 bases, with 11 bases remaining between them. This CDR3 contains 15 residues. At least ten counts were recorded for this clonotype. The V gene is TRBV12-3 or TRBV12-4, the J gene TRBJ1-1; D is unclear. The material sequenced was PBMCs from the stem cell graft donor, taken from the stem cell graft. The TCR originated in a human donor who donated a stem cell graft to a child with acute myeloid leukemia. CDR3 nucleotide sequence: TGTGCCAGCAGTTTCCCGGACGGGATGAACACTGAAGCTTTCTTT. Its protein is CASSFPDGMNTEAFF.